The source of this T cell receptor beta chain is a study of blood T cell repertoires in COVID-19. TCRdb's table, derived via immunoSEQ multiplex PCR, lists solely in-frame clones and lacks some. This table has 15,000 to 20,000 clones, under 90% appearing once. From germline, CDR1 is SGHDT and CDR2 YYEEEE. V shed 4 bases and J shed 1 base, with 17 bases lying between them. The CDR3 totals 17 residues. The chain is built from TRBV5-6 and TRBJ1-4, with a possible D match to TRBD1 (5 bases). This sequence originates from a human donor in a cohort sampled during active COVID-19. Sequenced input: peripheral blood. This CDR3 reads CASSLNGGKRTNEKLFF. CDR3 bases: TGTGCCAGCAGCCTCAATGGGGGGAAGAGAACTAATGAAAAACTGTTTTTT. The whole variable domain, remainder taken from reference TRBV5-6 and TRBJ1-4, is DAGVTQSPTHLIKTRGQQVTLRCSPKSGHDTVSWYQQALGQGPQFIFQYYEEEERQRGNFPDRFSGHQFPNYSSELNVNALLLGDSALYLCASSLNGGKRTNEKLFFGSGTQLSVL.